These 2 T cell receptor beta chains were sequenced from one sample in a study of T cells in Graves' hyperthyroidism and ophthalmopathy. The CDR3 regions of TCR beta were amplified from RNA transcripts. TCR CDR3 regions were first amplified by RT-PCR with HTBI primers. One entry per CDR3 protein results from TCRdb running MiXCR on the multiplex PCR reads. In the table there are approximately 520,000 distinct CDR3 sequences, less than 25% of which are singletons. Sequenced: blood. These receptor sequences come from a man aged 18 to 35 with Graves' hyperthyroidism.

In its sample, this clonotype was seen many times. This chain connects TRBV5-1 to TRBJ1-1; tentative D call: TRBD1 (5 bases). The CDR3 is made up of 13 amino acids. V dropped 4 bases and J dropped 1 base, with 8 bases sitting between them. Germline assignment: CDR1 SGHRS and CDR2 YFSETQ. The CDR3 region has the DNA TGCGCCAGCAGCGACAGTTCGAACACTGAAGCTTTCTTT. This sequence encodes CASSDSSNTEAFF.

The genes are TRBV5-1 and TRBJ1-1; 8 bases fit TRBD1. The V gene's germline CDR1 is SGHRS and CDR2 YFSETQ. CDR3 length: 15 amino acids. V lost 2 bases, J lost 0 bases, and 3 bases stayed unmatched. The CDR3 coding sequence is TGCGCCAGCAGCTTTTGGACAGGGCTGAACACTGAAGCTTTCTTT. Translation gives CASSFWTGLNTEAFF.